A selection of T cell receptor beta chains follows, all from one sample in a study of shared clonotypes between healthy human individuals. TCRdb keeps only in-frame clones here, not all; method: immunoSEQ multiplex PCR. The table has millions of clones, approximately 95% seen once; the top ten hold roughly 0.13%. Sequencing was performed on naive CD4+ T cells sorted from blood. Receptor source: a man younger than 30 in good health. CDR3s include the opening cysteine and the closing phenylalanine or tryptophan. Each record gives: clone size, J gene, V gene, CDR3 protein. The listing skips clone size in some rows; elsewhere it reads once, few, many or a size class.

abundance: .
j_gene: TRBJ2-5
v_gene: TRBV9
CDR3aa: CASSSGGLTIETQYF

abundance: once
j_gene: TRBJ2-7
v_gene: TRBV5-1
CDR3aa: CASSPGQGGAYEQYF

abundance: .
j_gene: TRBJ2-7
v_gene: TRBV6-1
CDR3aa: CASSPWGQGAWEQYF

abundance: .
j_gene: TRBJ1-3
v_gene: TRBV5-4
CDR3aa: CASSPDPQGSGNTIYF

abundance: .
j_gene: TRBJ1-1
v_gene: TRBV2
CDR3aa: CASSRGGNTEAFF

abundance: .
j_gene: TRBJ2-1
v_gene: TRBV5-1
CDR3aa: CASSLRTYNEQFF

abundance: .
j_gene: TRBJ2-5
v_gene: TRBV27
CDR3aa: CASRSGGAGAETQYF

abundance: .
j_gene: TRBJ1-4
v_gene: TRBV5-1
CDR3aa: CASSLGTANEKLFF

abundance: .
j_gene: TRBJ2-2
v_gene: TRBV6-4
CDR3aa: CASSDSGTGVNTGELFF

abundance: .
j_gene: TRBJ1-6
v_gene: TRBV10-3
CDR3aa: CAISESRLDNSPLHF

abundance: .
j_gene: TRBJ1-2
v_gene: TRBV28
CDR3aa: CASSPTPRGGYTF

abundance: .
j_gene: TRBJ1-4
v_gene: TRBV5-1
CDR3aa: CASSLGPTGTNEKLFF

abundance: .
j_gene: TRBJ1-1
v_gene: TRBV30
CDR3aa: CAWSVRSGTEAFF

abundance: once
j_gene: TRBJ1-1
v_gene: TRBV19
CDR3aa: CASSIVGTGNTEAFF

abundance: .
j_gene: TRBJ2-7
v_gene: TRBV21-1
CDR3aa: CASSQDGSSDEQYF

abundance: .
j_gene: TRBJ2-2
v_gene: TRBV6-1
CDR3aa: CASSPRTGMSGELFF

abundance: .
j_gene: TRBJ2-5
v_gene: TRBV10-3
CDR3aa: CASTGQVTQETQYF

abundance: once
j_gene: TRBJ1-1
v_gene: TRBV30
CDR3aa: CAWSSTQDNPNTEAFF

abundance: .
j_gene: TRBJ1-2
v_gene: TRBV7-9
CDR3aa: CASSLDSRNRGRRTF

abundance: .
j_gene: TRBJ1-1
v_gene: TRBV4-3
CDR3aa: CASSQDFSGGTEAFF

abundance: .
j_gene: TRBJ2-7
v_gene: TRBV6-5
CDR3aa: CASSSPNYEQYF

abundance: .
j_gene: TRBJ2-5
v_gene: TRBV7-2
CDR3aa: CASSFEASVIKETQYF

abundance: .
j_gene: TRBJ2-3
v_gene: TRBV19
CDR3aa: CASTFRRVGTDTQYF

abundance: once
j_gene: TRBJ1-3
v_gene: TRBV2
CDR3aa: CASKLALLGNTIYF

abundance: .
j_gene: TRBJ2-1
v_gene: TRBV18
CDR3aa: CASSPPDLGRGALRNEQFF

abundance: .
j_gene: TRBJ2-3
v_gene: TRBV9
CDR3aa: CASSPSRSGSDTQYF

abundance: .
j_gene: TRBJ2-2
v_gene: TRBV2
CDR3aa: CASTLTGELFF

abundance: .
j_gene: TRBJ2-4
v_gene: TRBV13
CDR3aa: CASSLNFPGDIQYF

abundance: .
j_gene: TRBJ1-2
v_gene: TRBV29-1
CDR3aa: CSVSQTDRRNGYTF

abundance: .
j_gene: TRBJ2-3
v_gene: TRBV6-4
CDR3aa: CASSPWWQGVSTDTQYF

abundance: .
j_gene: TRBJ2-5
v_gene: TRBV2
CDR3aa: CASNADREETQYF

abundance: .
j_gene: TRBJ1-5
v_gene: TRBV19
CDR3aa: CASTEGGHLNQPQHF

abundance: .
j_gene: TRBJ1-4
v_gene: TRBV19
CDR3aa: CASSIALAEKLFF

abundance: .
j_gene: TRBJ1-5
v_gene: TRBV6-5
CDR3aa: CASSRGTGDNQPQHF

abundance: .
j_gene: TRBJ2-7
v_gene: TRBV5-1
CDR3aa: CASSPVTGENTIKQYF

abundance: .
j_gene: TRBJ1-1
v_gene: TRBV7-9
CDR3aa: CASSLEGGSTEAFF

abundance: .
j_gene: TRBJ1-5
v_gene: TRBV4-1
CDR3aa: CASSQWTAEPQHF

abundance: .
j_gene: TRBJ2-4
v_gene: TRBV27
CDR3aa: CASSPSGERAIAKNIQYF

abundance: .
j_gene: TRBJ2-5
v_gene: TRBV5-4
CDR3aa: CASSPGGPQETQYF

abundance: .
j_gene: TRBJ2-5
v_gene: TRBV7-2
CDR3aa: CASSSGLQYETQYF

abundance: .
j_gene: TRBJ1-1
v_gene: TRBV28
CDR3aa: CASSFPGTGGLVAFF

abundance: .
j_gene: TRBJ2-3
v_gene: TRBV11-2
CDR3aa: CASSPGLYTDTQYF

abundance: .
j_gene: TRBJ2-7
v_gene: TRBV5-1
CDR3aa: CASSVTPGQLAYEQYF

abundance: .
j_gene: TRBJ1-1
v_gene: TRBV7-9
CDR3aa: CASTRWGNTEAFF

abundance: .
j_gene: TRBJ2-1
v_gene: TRBV7-2
CDR3aa: CASSSFKSYNEQFF

abundance: .
j_gene: TRBJ2-3
v_gene: TRBV19
CDR3aa: CASSIARGFTDTQYF

abundance: .
j_gene: TRBJ2-1
v_gene: TRBV5-8
CDR3aa: CASSPIRSGAGMNEQFF

abundance: .
j_gene: TRBJ2-7
v_gene: TRBV6-5
CDR3aa: CASSYGVEYEQYF

abundance: .
j_gene: TRBJ1-5
v_gene: TRBV6-5
CDR3aa: CASSEGGGQPQHF